This entry is about one T cell receptor beta chain. Its antigen remains unidentified. Nothing much larger sits one base from this clone, and base qualities are not available. The trial excluded patients who had a history of autoimmune disease or who were on systemic immunosuppression. Peripheral blood for TCR sequencing was drawn from every dose cohort at baseline, at cycle 4 day 1 and at cycle 7 day 1. Samples were obtained from an open-label, multicenter, first-in-human phase I dose-escalation trial of ivuxolimab. Adults with locally advanced or metastatic melanoma, renal cell carcinoma, hepatocellular carcinoma or head and neck squamous cell carcinoma were enrolled in the trial. Before TCR sequencing, CD4+ T cells and CD8+ T cells from peripheral blood were sorted into separate populations. Sequences SEHNR (CDR1) and FQNEAQ (CDR2) are obtained from the germline V gene (reference sequence). The V and J ends are trimmed by 5 bases and 8 bases, leaving 16 bases between them. From the cysteine up to the phenylalanine, the CDR3 has a length of 15 residues. The kept DNA is CDR3 alone, 45 bases in frame from the first base.

These data are taken from a study of OX40 agonist ivuxolimab in advanced cancers. Turning to the overall study: Ivuxolimab, which targeted the costimulatory receptor OX40 (CD134), was an agonistic, fully human IgG2 monoclonal antibody. Intravenous ivuxolimab was administered to patients every 2 weeks at six dose levels: 0.01, 0.1, 0.3, 1.5, 3 and 10 mg/kg. Among the approximately 50 dose-escalation patients, around 20 had hepatocellular carcinoma, around 15 melanoma, 9 renal cell carcinoma and 9 head and neck cancer. In the dose-escalation cohort, approximately 82% of patients were male, and the mean age was roughly 60 years with a range of roughly 23 to 90. Patients were allowed to have had prior anti-PD-1, anti-PD-L1 or anti-CTLA-4 therapy, and around two fifths of the dose-escalation patients had been treated with checkpoint inhibitors. Partial responses occurred in three dose-escalation patients, of whom one had hepatocellular carcinoma and two had cutaneous melanoma. Peripheral TCRbeta sequencing was intended to test whether TCR sequence diversity was altered and clonal T-cell expansion was caused by ivuxolimab. The paper reports the monotherapy dose-escalation portion (N of about 47 patients) of the phase I ivuxolimab trial. Overall study outcomes, separate from this receptor: After ivuxolimab, expanded clones were on average more numerous among CD8+ T cells than among CD4+ T cells. The antigen specificity of the clonally expanded peripheral T cells was not determined. Low levels of normalized T-cell clonal expansion were also shown by some nonresponding patients. At doses of 0.1 to 3.0 mg/kg, clonal expansion of both CD4+ and CD8+ T cells in blood was seen between baseline and week 6. Partial responders in the 0.1-3.0 mg/kg groups had among the lowest normalized peripheral clonal expansion, especially among CD8+ T cells.

Genomic DNA was extracted from sorted cells for sequencing of the TCRbeta CDR3 region. The immunoSEQ Assay was used for sequencing of TCRbeta CDR3 regions. The table comes from immuneACCESS by way of TCRdb, which keeps in-frame sequences with V and J called. Part of the clones is missing from these tables; in studies checked, under half for an unresolved V gene and the rest for unknown reasons. This sample holds about 93,000 clones; roughly nine tenths were observed only once. The leading ten clones occupy 0.33% of the sample. The sample here was CD4+ or CD8+ T cells sorted from blood, taken in a trial of the OX40 agonist ivuxolimab. The sequence was obtained from an adult with an advanced solid tumor such as melanoma, head and neck, liver or kidney cancer. Here the chain combines TRBV7-9 and TRBJ1-6; matching of 6 bases hints at TRBD1 as the D gene. The DNA is TGTGCCAGCAGCCCCCGGGACACCCTTCATTCACCCCTCCACTTT. This gives the protein CASSPRDTLHSPLHF.